One sample yielded the 5 T cell receptor beta chains listed below, sequenced in a study of T cells after yellow fever vaccination. In TCRdb, the 5' RACE reads were re-called with MiXCR into one record per CDR3 protein. The repertoire holds hundreds of thousands of distinct CDR3 sequences, 9% to 15% seen once, with 15% in the top ten. This material consisted of PBMCs, taken on the day of the yellow fever booster vaccination. Source of these receptors: a young man who received the YFV17D yellow fever vaccine.

This clonotype was found a few times. V is TRBV5-1 and J is TRBJ2-7, with a weak D call TRBD1 (7 bases). CDR3 length: 16 amino acids. The germline V gene has CDR1 SGHRS and CDR2 YFSETQ. V dropped 4 bases and J dropped 1 base, with 18 bases sitting between them. CDR3 sequence reads: CASSRGRQGGSYEQYF. Written as DNA, the CDR3 is TGCGCCAGCAGCAGGGGTCGACAGGGAGGATCCTACGAGCAGTACTTC.

This CDR3 reads CASSQDRVGPGDEQFF. The CDR3, as DNA: TGTGCCAGCAGCCAAGATCGGGTTGGTCCCGGGGATGAGCAGTTCTTC. The chain has TRBV14 and TRBJ2-1; TRBD2 is a possible D gene (5 bases). The CDR3 length is 16 residues. The ends were cut back, 0 bases at V and 8 bases at J, with 17 bases in the middle. CDR1 SGHDN and CDR2 FVKESK come from the germline V gene.

V usage is TRBV9 and J usage is TRBJ2-7; no reliable D call. Per the germline V gene, CDR1 is SGDLS and CDR2 is YYNGEE. CDR3 length: 14 residues. The V end was cut by 0 bases, the J end by 3 bases, with 10 bases between. CDR3 protein: CASSVEATGYEQYF. The CDR3, as DNA: TGTGCCAGCAGCGTAGAGGCCACCGGCTACGAGCAGTACTTC.

J is TRBJ2-1 and V is TRBV7-2; TRBD2 aligns across 7 bases. The CDR3 spans 16 residues. Germline assignment: CDR1 SGHTA and CDR2 FQGNSA. V lost 5 bases and J lost 4; bases outside the gene matches: 11. This CDR3 reads CASSPSTGGGYNEQFF. CDR3 coding DNA: TGTGCCAGCAGCCCATCAACGGGAGGTGGTTACAATGAGCAGTTCTTC. The full variable domain, rest sourced from reference TRBV7-2 and TRBJ2-1, is GAGVSQSPSNKVTEKGKDVELRCDPISGHTALYWYRQSLGQGLEFLIYFQGNSAPDKSGLPSDRFSAERTGGSVSTLTIQRTQQEDSAVYLCASSPSTGGGYNEQFFGPGTRLTVL.

This chain links TRBV6-5 with TRBJ2-5; 10 bases fit TRBD2. CDR3 length: 18 amino acids. Germline-derived CDR1 and CDR2 are MNHEY and SVGAGI. V dropped 2 bases and J dropped 2; count of bases not matched to a gene: 11. DNA of the CDR3: TGTGCCAGCAGTTACAGGACTAGCGGCGAGATAGGACAAGAGACCCAGTACTTC. It is translated as CASSYRTSGEIGQETQYF.